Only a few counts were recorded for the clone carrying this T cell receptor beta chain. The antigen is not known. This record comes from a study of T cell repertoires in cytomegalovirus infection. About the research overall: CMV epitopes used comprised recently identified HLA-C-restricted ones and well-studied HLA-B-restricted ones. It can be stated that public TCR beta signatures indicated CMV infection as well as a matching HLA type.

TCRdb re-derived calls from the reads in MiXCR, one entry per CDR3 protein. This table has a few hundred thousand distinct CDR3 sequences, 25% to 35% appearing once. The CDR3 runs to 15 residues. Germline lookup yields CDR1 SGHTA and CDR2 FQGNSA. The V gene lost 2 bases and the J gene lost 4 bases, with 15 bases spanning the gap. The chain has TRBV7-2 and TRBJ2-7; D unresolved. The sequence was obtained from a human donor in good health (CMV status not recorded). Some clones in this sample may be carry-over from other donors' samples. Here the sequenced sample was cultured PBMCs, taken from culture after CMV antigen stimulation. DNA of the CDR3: TGTGCCAGCAGCTTACCACAGAGTGGTAATTACGAGCAGTACTTC. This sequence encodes CASSLPQSGNYEQYF.